A selection of T cell receptor beta chains follows, all from one sample in a study of OX40 agonist ivuxolimab in advanced cancers. The table came from immunoSEQ multiplex PCR; TCRdb's copy has only in-frame clones and leaves some out. The sample shows 62,000 or so clones, about 90% of them seen only once. The sequences come from CD4+ or CD8+ T cells sorted from blood, collected in a trial of the OX40 agonist ivuxolimab. The receptor source for this set is an adult with an advanced solid tumor such as melanoma, head and neck, liver or kidney cancer. CDR3s include the opening cysteine and the closing phenylalanine or tryptophan. The D gene is left open where the match is weak. Not all rows give a size; the values are once, few, many and, for expanded clones, a class.

TRBJ2-3,.,TRBV2,.,CASASTSTDTQYF,TGTGCCAGCGCGTCGACTAGCACAGATACGCAGTATTTT
TRBJ2-1,TRBD1,TRBV15,.,CATSRGTGGSARPNNEQFF,TGTGCCACCAGCAGAGGCACAGGGGGCAGCGCGCGCCCCAACAATGAGCAGTTCTTC
TRBJ2-5,TRBD1,TRBV4-2,.,CASSQDEGQQETQYF,TGTGCCAGCAGCCAAGATGAGGGACAGCAAGAGACCCAGTACTTC
TRBJ1-2,.,TRBV28,.,CASAVLGSYGYTF,TGTGCCAGCGCAGTTTTGGGTAGCTATGGCTACACCTTC
TRBJ2-1,TRBD1,TRBV6-6,.,CASSLGQVNNEQFF,TGTGCCAGCAGTTTGGGACAGGTGAACAATGAGCAGTTCTTC
TRBJ1-1,TRBD1,TRBV6-5,.,CASRHNDRENTEAFF,TGTGCCAGCAGACATAACGACAGGGAAAACACTGAAGCTTTCTTT
TRBJ2-7,.,TRBV6-1,.,CASSVYDEQYF,TGTGCCAGCAGTGTTTACGACGAGCAGTACTTC
TRBJ1-2,TRBD1,TRBV28,.,CASGQGSVYGYTF,TGTGCCAGCGGACAGGGGTCGGTCTATGGCTACACCTTC
TRBJ2-7,TRBD2,TRBV9,.,CASTRGLAGADSYEQYF,TGTGCCAGCACCCGGGGACTAGCGGGGGCCGACTCCTACGAGCAGTACTTC
TRBJ2-5,TRBD2,TRBV19,.,CASSIAAGRGRGETQYF,TGTGCCAGTAGTATAGCCGCGGGAAGAGGGAGGGGAGAGACCCAGTACTTC
TRBJ1-2,TRBD1,TRBV10-3,.,CAISGQGVEGYTF,TGTGCCATCAGTGGACAGGGGGTAGAAGGCTACACCTTC
TRBJ2-7,.,TRBV6-6,.,CASSHSSSGPYEQYF,TGTGCCAGCAGTCACTCGAGCTCGGGGCCCTACGAGCAGTACTTC
TRBJ1-5,TRBD1,TRBV30,.,CAWSVGDRGYQPQHF,TGTGCCTGGAGTGTCGGAGACAGGGGGTATCAGCCCCAGCATTTT
TRBJ2-1,.,TRBV4-1,few,CASSQDSRRGQFF,TGCGCCAGCAGTCAAGACTCCCGGAGAGGGCAGTTCTTC
TRBJ2-2,TRBD2,TRBV19,.,CASRVTSSGRTGELFF,TGTGCCAGTAGGGTTACCAGTAGCGGGAGAACCGGGGAGCTGTTTTTT
TRBJ2-4,TRBD1,TRBV5-1,.,CASSYEGARAKNIQYF,TGCGCCAGCAGCTATGAGGGGGCGCGGGCCAAAAACATTCAGTACTTC
TRBJ2-5,.,TRBV5-1,.,CASSYGTLQETQYF,TGCGCCAGCAGCTACGGGACTTTACAAGAGACCCAGTACTTC
TRBJ2-2,.,TRBV11-3,.,CASSPVGGSTGELFF,TGTGCCAGCAGCCCAGTTGGGGGGAGCACCGGGGAGCTGTTTTTT
TRBJ2-3,TRBD1,TRBV30,.,CAWSVGTANTDTQYF,TGTGCCTGGAGTGTAGGGACAGCCAACACAGATACGCAGTATTTT
TRBJ1-5,.,TRBV28,.,CASSNHGGSAQPQHF,TGTGCCAGCAGTAACCATGGGGGGTCCGCTCAGCCCCAGCATTTT
TRBJ2-1,.,TRBV2,.,CASTSGEFGNEQFF,TGTGCCAGTACCTCGGGGGAATTCGGCAATGAGCAGTTCTTC
TRBJ2-5,TRBD2,TRBV5-6,.,CASSPLRASGFQETQYF,TGTGCCAGCAGTCCGCTTAGGGCTAGCGGGTTCCAAGAGACCCAGTACTTC
TRBJ2-3,TRBD1,TRBV9,.,CASSPLGTDTSTDTQYF,TGTGCCAGCAGCCCCCTAGGGACAGACACTAGCACAGATACGCAGTATTTT
TRBJ2-3,.,TRBV18,once,CASSGSNTQYF,TGTGCCAGCTCAGGGAGTAATACGCAGTATTTT
TRBJ1-4,.,TRBV18,.,CASSPTMGHGGNEKLFF,TGTGCCAGCTCACCGACCATGGGGCACGGCGGGAATGAAAAACTGTTTTTT
TRBJ2-7,.,TRBV27,.,CASSLAGLSYEQYF,TGTGCCAGCAGTTTGGCGGGGCTATCCTACGAGCAGTACTTC
TRBJ2-3,TRBD2,TRBV9,few,CASSAGTSGNYRDTDTQYF,TGTGCCAGCAGCGCAGGGACTAGCGGAAATTACCGGGACACAGATACGCAGTATTTT
TRBJ2-3,.,TRBV7-3,.,CASSAQASNTDTQYF,TGTGCCAGCAGCGCCCAGGCCTCAAACACAGATACGCAGTATTTT
TRBJ2-7,.,TRBV21-1,once,CASSRPSPPILAPHSYEQYF,TGTGCCAGCAGCAGGCCCTCCCCTCCTATACTAGCTCCCCATTCCTACGAGCAGTACTTC
TRBJ1-5,.,TRBV7-9,few,CASSPPGAGNQPQHF,TGTGCCAGCAGCCCCCCGGGGGCGGGCAATCAGCCCCAGCATTTT
TRBJ2-7,.,TRBV27,.,CASSSIGTREQYF,TGTGCCAGCAGTTCAATAGGGACAAGGGAGCAGTACTTC
TRBJ2-1,.,TRBV5-1,once,CASSLIYEQFF,TGCGCCAGCAGCTTGATCTATGAGCAGTTCTTC
TRBJ2-7,.,TRBV11-2,.,CASSSSFGGYEQYF,TGTGCCAGCAGCTCCTCGTTCGGTGGCTACGAGCAGTACTTC
TRBJ2-3,.,TRBV7-7,.,CASSLGPTDTQYF,TGTGCTAGCAGCTTAGGCCCCACAGATACGCAGTATTTT
TRBJ2-1,TRBD2,TRBV5-1,.,CASSSLGGSPGEQFF,TGCGCCAGCAGCTCCCTGGGCGGGAGCCCCGGGGAGCAGTTCTTC
TRBJ2-7,.,TRBV11-1,.,CASSLLGNEQYF,TGTGCCAGCAGCTTATTGGGAAACGAGCAGTACTTC
TRBJ2-1,.,TRBV28,once,CASSTQDLGSYNEQFF,TGTGCCAGCAGTACACAGGATTTAGGCTCCTACAATGAGCAGTTCTTC
TRBJ1-2,.,TRBV18,.,CASSPDRNLLWGYTF,TGTGCCAGCTCACCAGACAGGAACCTACTATGGGGCTACACCTTC
TRBJ2-7,.,TRBV10-3,.,CAISESRGGEQYF,TGTGCCATCAGTGAGTCGCGGGGCGGCGAGCAGTACTTC
TRBJ2-1,.,TRBV7-8,.,CASSPRSLLGLSYNEQFF,TGTGCCAGCAGCCCTCGCTCGTTACTAGGCCTCTCCTACAATGAGCAGTTCTTC